Following are 8 T cell receptor beta chains from one sample sequenced in a study of cytomegalovirus exposure and HLA in healthy donors. PCR primers comprised 60 Vbeta and 13 Jbeta primers. Generated by immunoSEQ multiplex PCR, the TCRdb table keeps only in-frame clones and is missing some. The sample has 100,000 or so clones, around four fifths seen once; the top ten hold 4.1%. The specimen sequenced was PBMCs. These receptors were collected from a man between 40 and 49 years old in good health and CMV-seronegative.

This chain links TRBV30 with TRBJ2-5; 9 bases line up with TRBD1. The germline CDR1 and CDR2 sequences are GTSNPN and SVGIG (reference sequence). This CDR3 comprises 14 residues. The V gene end was trimmed by 4 bases and the J gene end by 5 bases; junction bases not matched to a gene: 8. The CDR3 DNA is TGTGCCTGGACCATAACAGGGGGCGGCGAGACCCAGTACTTC. Residues: CAWTITGGGETQYF.

The chain joins TRBV6-5 to TRBJ1-4, with TRBD1 matching over 8 bases. The CDR3 loop spans 15 amino acids. The germline gives CDR1 MNHEY, CDR2 SVGAGI. V shed 0 bases, J shed 7 bases, and the junction held 4 bases outside the gene matches. CDR3 protein: CASSYSQGVVEKLFF. CDR3 nucleotide sequence: TGTGCCAGCAGTTACTCACAGGGGGTTGTTGAAAAACTGTTTTTT.

The rearrangement joins TRBV7-2 to TRBJ1-6; TRBD1 might be the D (5 bases). V was cut by 1 base and J by 8 bases, with 15 bases left in between. The CDR3 runs 16 residues. Germline lookup yields CDR1 SGHTA and CDR2 FQGNSA. CDR3 loop: CASSLGGSGGDSPLHF. DNA for the CDR3: TGTGCCAGCAGCTTAGGTGGTTCTGGAGGGGATTCACCCCTCCACTTT.

The chain couples TRBV7-2 to TRBJ2-5; a weak D match, TRBD2 (6 bases). Trimming cost V 7 bases and J 0 bases, with 15 bases left between them. This CDR3 spans 15 amino acids. Germline lookup yields CDR1 SGHTA and CDR2 FQGNSA. CDR3 amino acids: CASTAGLIHQETQYF. The CDR3 DNA sequence: TGTGCCAGCACCGCGGGGCTGATCCACCAAGAGACCCAGTACTTC. The whole variable domain, filled in from reference TRBV7-2 and TRBJ2-5, reads GAGVSQSPSNKVTEKGKDVELRCDPISGHTALYWYRQSLGQGLEFLIYFQGNSAPDKSGLPSDRFSAERTGGSVSTLTIQRTQQEDSAVYLCASTAGLIHQETQYFGPGTRLLVL.

The rearrangement links TRBV28 to TRBJ2-1; D possibly corresponds to TRBD2 (7 bases). Between the trimmed V and J ends, which lost 6 bases and 2 bases, there was a span of 14 bases. From germline, CDR1 is MDHEN and CDR2 SYDVKM. The CDR3 has 15 residues. Written as DNA, the CDR3 is TGTGCCAGCAGGCTTGGGGGGGCCACCTACAATGAGCAGTTCTTC. It yields the protein CASRLGGATYNEQFF.

The J gene is TRBJ1-3, the V gene TRBV28; D not certain. V gave up 8 bases and J gave up 2 bases, with 7 bases separating them. The CDR3 is 12 amino acids. Germline CDR1 and CDR2: MDHEN and SYDVKM. For the CDR3, the DNA is TGTGCCAGCTTCAGGCCTGGAAACACCATATATTTT. Its translation: CASFRPGNTIYF.

This clone was detected a few times. The chain employs TRBV7-6 and TRBJ1-5; maybe TRBD1 (5 bases). The CDR3 consists of 15 residues. Per germline, CDR1 SGHVS and CDR2 FNYEAQ. The ends were cut back, 2 bases at V and 3 bases at J, with 11 bases in the middle. CDR3 amino acids: CASSLQSGLNQPQHF. The CDR3 DNA sequence: TGTGCCAGCAGCTTACAGTCAGGGCTCAATCAGCCCCAGCATTTT. The variable domain in full, completed from reference TRBV7-6 and TRBJ1-5, reads GAGVSQSPRYKVTKRGQDVALRCDPISGHVSLYWYRQALGQGPEFLTYFNYEAQQDKSGLPNDRFSAERPEGSISTLTIQRTEQRDSAMYRCASSLQSGLNQPQHFGDGTRLSIL.

The rearrangement links TRBV9 to TRBJ1-2; maybe TRBD1 (6 bases). CDR1 SGDLS and CDR2 YYNGEE come from the germline V gene. Trimming took off 5 bases at V and 3 bases at J, with 11 bases between the two ends. CDR3 length: 13 residues. The CDR3 coding sequence is TGTGCCAGCAGTAAAGGGGGGGACTATGGCTACACCTTC. Amino acid sequence: CASSKGGDYGYTF.